Sequencing of this T cell receptor (beta chain) was carried out in a study of blood T cell repertoires in COVID-19. Study-level background: COVID-19 samples, acute and convalescent, were from the United States, Italy and Spain. PBMCs, B-cell-depleted T cells, or T cells provided the cDNA or gDNA that made up the material.

In the original workflow: Researchers report that nucleated cell counts were estimated from reference gene primer amplification. Only in-frame clones appear in the TCRdb table, and some are missing; sequencing was by immunoSEQ multiplex PCR. The V and J calls and clone size come from that table; D and trimming were worked out from the DNA. Of tens of thousands of clones in the sample, roughly nine tenths were seen once. The trim removed 0 bases at V and 1 base at J, leaving 12 bases unmatched. This CDR3 has 18 amino acids. Germline CDR1 SGDLS, CDR2 YYNGEE. The sample comprised peripheral blood. This rearrangement joins TRBV9 to TRBJ2-5; 7 nucleotides match TRBD2. The TCR sequence derives from a middle-aged man with active COVID-19. The chain's CDR3 is CASSVGSRGSGRQETQYF. In nucleotides, the CDR3 is TGTGCCAGCAGCGTAGGGAGTCGGGGTAGCGGGCGCCAAGAGACCCAGTACTTC. The full variable domain, with the rest looked up from reference TRBV9 and TRBJ2-5, is DSGVTQTPKHLITATGQRVTLRCSPRSGDLSVYWYQQSLDQGLQFLIQYYNGEERAKGNILERFSAQQFPDLHSELNLSSLELGDSALYFCASSVGSRGSGRQETQYFGPGTRLLVL.